This is a list of T cell receptor beta chains from one sample in a study of a mutant IDH1 vaccine in newly diagnosed glioma. For these TCRs, the target antigens are not known. Data came from immunoSEQ multiplex PCR; TCRdb stores just in-frame clones and leaves some out. This table has tens of thousands of clones, 70% to 85% appearing once. The material was PBMCs, obtained from a glioma patient whose treatment included an IDH1 peptide vaccine. The receptor set was obtained from a man between 25 and 39 years old with glioma. Each CDR3 is given with its conserved first and last residue. A D gene is named only where the DNA matches it firmly. Expanded clones get a size class; other rows say once, few or many, or leave the size out.

j_gene | d_gene | v_gene | abundance | CDR3aa | CDR3nt
TRBJ2-2 | NA | TRBV27 | NA | CASSLTGTSNTGELFF | TGTGCCAGCAGTTTAACCGGGACCTCGAACACCGGGGAGCTGTTTTTT
TRBJ2-2 | NA | TRBV7-9 | NA | CASSSSWEPGELFF | TGTGCCAGCAGCTCCTCTTGGGAGCCCGGGGAGCTGTTTTTT
TRBJ2-2 | TRBD2 | TRBV11-2 | NA | CASSLDGRAGYTGELFF | TGTGCCAGCAGCTTAGATGGGAGGGCAGGCTACACCGGGGAGCTGTTTTTT
TRBJ2-7 | NA | TRBV10-2 | NA | CASKEAPGTSLYEQYF | TGCGCCAGCAAAGAGGCCCCCGGGACCTCCCTCTACGAGCAGTACTTC
TRBJ2-5 | NA | TRBV5-4 | NA | CASSFPRGEETQYF | TGTGCCAGCAGCTTCCCGAGGGGGGAAGAGACCCAGTACTTC
TRBJ2-1 | NA | TRBV5-1 | once | CASSSTASSYNEQFF | TGCGCCAGCAGCTCAACGGCCAGCTCCTACAATGAGCAGTTCTTC
TRBJ2-7 | TRBD1 | TRBV14 | NA | CASSQLFPTGSQYF | TGTGCCAGCAGCCAACTGTTCCCGACAGGGTCACAGTACTTC
TRBJ2-1 | TRBD2 | TRBV2 | few | CASRTGTSDYNEQFF | TGTGCCAGCAGGACCGGGACTAGCGACTACAATGAGCAGTTCTTC
TRBJ1-3 | NA | TRBV27 | NA | CASIKPLGGSGNTIYF | TGTGCCAGCATCAAGCCCCTGGGTGGATCTGGAAACACCATATATTTT
TRBJ2-1 | TRBD1 | TRBV6-5 | NA | CASSRGRTYNEQFF | TGTGCCAGCAGTAGGGGGCGAACCTACAATGAGCAGTTCTTC
TRBJ2-7 | TRBD1 | TRBV10-3 | NA | CAISSGQGRDYEQYF | TGTGCCATCAGCTCCGGACAGGGGAGAGACTACGAGCAGTACTTC
TRBJ2-7 | TRBD2 | TRBV6-5 | NA | CASSYSTRGRRGEQYF | TGTGCCAGCAGTTACTCGACTCGCGGGAGACGTGGGGAGCAGTACTTC
TRBJ1-1 | TRBD1 | TRBV5-1 | NA | CASSRTGGLEAFF | TGCGCCAGCAGCCGGACAGGGGGCCTTGAAGCTTTCTTT
TRBJ1-2 | NA | TRBV14 | NA | CASSPYGLRGGYTF | TGTGCCAGCAGCCCCTATGGACTGAGGGGCGGCTACACCTTC
TRBJ1-5 | NA | TRBV2 | NA | CASGTSVVNGNQPQHF | TGTGCCAGCGGCACGAGTGTAGTAAACGGCAATCAGCCCCAGCATTTT
TRBJ1-2 | TRBD1 | TRBV7-9 | NA | CASSASRDRGRPGYTF | TGTGCCAGCAGCGCTTCCAGGGACAGGGGGCGGCCGGGCTACACCTTC
TRBJ2-1 | TRBD2 | TRBV30 | NA | CAWSDPGTSGYNEQFF | TGTGCCTGGAGTGACCCTGGGACTAGCGGGTACAATGAGCAGTTCTTC
TRBJ1-3 | NA | TRBV11-2 | once | CASSLEGQVRNTIYF | TGTGCCAGCAGCTTAGAGGGACAAGTGAGAAACACCATATATTTT
TRBJ1-1 | NA | TRBV19 | NA | CASSARLINTEAFF | TGTGCCAGTAGTGCCCGACTGATTAACACTGAAGCTTTCTTT
TRBJ1-5 | NA | TRBV1 | NA | CTSSHENGAGDNQPQHF | TGCACCAGCAGCCATGAAAACGGGGCAGGGGACAACCAGCCCCAGCATTTT
TRBJ2-5 | NA | TRBV5-1 | NA | CASSWDQETQYF | TGCGCCAGCAGCTGGGACCAAGAGACCCAGTACTTC
TRBJ2-5 | NA | TRBV5-1 | NA | CASSSGTGRETQYF | TGCGCCAGCAGTTCCGGGACCGGAAGGGAGACCCAGTACTTC
TRBJ2-1 | TRBD2 | TRBV19 | NA | CASSGLAGNNEQFF | TGTGCCAGTAGCGGGCTAGCGGGAAACAATGAGCAGTTCTTC
TRBJ2-5 | TRBD2 | TRBV7-2 | NA | CASSLLSGKETQYF | TGTGCCAGCAGCCTCCTTAGCGGGAAAGAGACCCAGTACTTC
TRBJ2-6 | NA | TRBV27 | NA | CASSSLVQAGEGVLTF | TGTGCCAGCAGTTCCCTTGTCCAGGCAGGGGAAGGCGTCCTGACTTTC
TRBJ2-4 | NA | TRBV7-9 | NA | CASSFTGLAKNIQYF | TGTGCCAGCAGCTTCACGGGGCTAGCCAAAAACATTCAGTACTTC
TRBJ1-1 | NA | TRBV6-4 | NA | CASSELMNTEAFF | TGTGCCAGCAGTGAACTTATGAACACTGAAGCTTTCTTT
TRBJ2-7 | NA | TRBV6-1 | NA | CASSADRTLIYEQYF | TGTGCCAGCAGCGCAGACAGAACCCTAATCTACGAGCAGTACTTC
TRBJ1-1 | NA | TRBV19 | NA | CASRRVGTEAFF | TGTGCCAGTCGGAGGGTGGGCACTGAAGCTTTCTTT
TRBJ2-3 | TRBD2 | TRBV25-1 | NA | CASSLGAGVVDTQYF | TGTGCCAGCAGTCTCGGGGCGGGAGTGGTGGATACGCAGTATTTT
TRBJ2-7 | TRBD1 | TRBV5-1 | NA | CASSSGGTGAYEQYF | TGCGCCAGCAGTTCCGGCGGGACAGGGGCCTACGAGCAGTACTTC
TRBJ2-7 | NA | TRBV11-2 | NA | CASSPPSSPWEEQYF | TGTGCCAGCAGCCCTCCCAGCTCCCCTTGGGAGGAGCAGTACTTC
TRBJ2-1 | TRBD2 | TRBV2 | NA | CASSESSGRFYEQFF | TGTGCCAGCAGTGAGTCTAGCGGGAGGTTCTATGAGCAGTTCTTC
TRBJ2-1 | NA | TRBV7-2 | NA | CASSPTTSYNEQFF | TGTGCCAGCAGCCCGACTACCTCCTACAATGAGCAGTTCTTC
TRBJ1-1 | TRBD1 | TRBV27 | NA | CATTFKPAGQGEAFF | TGTGCCACTACTTTTAAGCCGGCGGGACAGGGAGAAGCTTTCTTT
TRBJ1-4 | TRBD1 | TRBV18 | NA | CASSPQGADEKLFF | TGTGCCAGCTCACCACAGGGGGCCGATGAAAAACTGTTTTTT
TRBJ1-5 | TRBD1 | TRBV7-8 | few | CASSLGQGVNQPQHF | TGTGCCAGCAGCTTAGGACAGGGGGTCAATCAGCCCCAGCATTTT
TRBJ2-1 | TRBD1 | TRBV5-1 | NA | CASRPGQGLNEQFF | TGCGCCAGCAGGCCGGGACAGGGGTTAAATGAGCAGTTCTTC
TRBJ1-2 | NA | TRBV7-9 | NA | CASSLSDPGLYGYTF | TGTGCCAGCAGCTTAAGCGACCCAGGGTTATATGGCTACACCTTC